This paragraph reports one T cell receptor (beta chain). At one boundary the junction diverges from the germline segment, which might be a read error. Produced via immunoSEQ multiplex PCR; TCRdb's table is partial and in-frame only. The table shows 90,000 or so clones, with about 88% occurring only once. This CDR3 is 14 amino acids long. Per the germline V gene, CDR1 is MNHEY and CDR2 is SVGEGT. This entry belongs to a study of control samples from healthy donors and cancer patients. Input material: blood. The chain employs TRBV6-2 or TRBV6-3 and TRBJ2-3, with D tentatively TRBD2 (6 bases). The source of this sequence is a woman aged 60-70 years in good health. The CDR3 loop is CASSYYSLGEARDF. CDR3 sequence (DNA): TGTGCCAGCAGTTACTATAGTTTAGGGGAGGCTCGGGATTTT.